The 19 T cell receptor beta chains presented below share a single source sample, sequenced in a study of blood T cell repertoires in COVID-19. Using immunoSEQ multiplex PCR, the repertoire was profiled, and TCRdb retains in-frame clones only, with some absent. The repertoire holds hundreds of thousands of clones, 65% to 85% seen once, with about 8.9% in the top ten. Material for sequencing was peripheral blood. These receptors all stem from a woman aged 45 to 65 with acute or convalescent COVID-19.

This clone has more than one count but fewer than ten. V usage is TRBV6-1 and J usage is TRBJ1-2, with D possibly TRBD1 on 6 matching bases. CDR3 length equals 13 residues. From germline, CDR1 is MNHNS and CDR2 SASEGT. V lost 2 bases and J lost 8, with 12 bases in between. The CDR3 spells CASSEQTGIGYTF. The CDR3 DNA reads TGTGCCAGCAGTGAACAAACAGGGATAGGCTACACCTTC.

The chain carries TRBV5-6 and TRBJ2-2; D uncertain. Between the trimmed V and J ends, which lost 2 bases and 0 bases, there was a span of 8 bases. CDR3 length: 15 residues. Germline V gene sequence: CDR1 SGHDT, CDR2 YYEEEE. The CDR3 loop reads CASSFEQTNTGELFF. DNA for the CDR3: TGTGCCAGCAGCTTTGAACAGACGAACACCGGGGAGCTGTTTTTT.

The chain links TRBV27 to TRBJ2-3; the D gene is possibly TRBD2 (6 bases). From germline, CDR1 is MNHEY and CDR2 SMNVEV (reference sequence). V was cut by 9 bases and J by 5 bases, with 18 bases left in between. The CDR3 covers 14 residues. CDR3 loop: CASSQPLAVDTQYF. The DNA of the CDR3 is TGTGCCAGTAGCCAACCGTTAGCGGTAGATACGCAGTATTTT.

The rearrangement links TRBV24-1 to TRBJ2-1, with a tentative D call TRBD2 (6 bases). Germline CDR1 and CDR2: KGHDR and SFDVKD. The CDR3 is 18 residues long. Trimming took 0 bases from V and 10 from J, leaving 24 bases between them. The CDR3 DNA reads TGTGCCACCAGTGATTTGGGGGCTAGCGACACCAATTCCGGGGAGCAGTTCTTC. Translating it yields CATSDLGASDTNSGEQFF.

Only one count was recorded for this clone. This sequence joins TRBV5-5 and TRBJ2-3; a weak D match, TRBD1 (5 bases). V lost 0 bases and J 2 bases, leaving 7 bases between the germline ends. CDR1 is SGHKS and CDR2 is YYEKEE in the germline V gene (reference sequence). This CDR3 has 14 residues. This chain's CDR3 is CASSLDRPTDTQYF. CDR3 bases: TGTGCCAGCAGCTTGGACAGGCCCACAGATACGCAGTATTTT.

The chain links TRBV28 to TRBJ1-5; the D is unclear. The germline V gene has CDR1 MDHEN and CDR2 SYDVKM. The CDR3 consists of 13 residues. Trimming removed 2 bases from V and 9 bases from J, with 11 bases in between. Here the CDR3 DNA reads TGTGCCAGCAGTTTAATTCGGGAGTGGCCCCAGCATTTT. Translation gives CASSLIREWPQHF.

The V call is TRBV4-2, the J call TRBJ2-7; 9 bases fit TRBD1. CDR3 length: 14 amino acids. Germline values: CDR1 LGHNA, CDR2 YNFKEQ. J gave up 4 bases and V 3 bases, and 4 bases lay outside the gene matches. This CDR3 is CASSHPGQGYEQYF. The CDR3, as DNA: TGTGCCAGCAGCCATCCGGGACAGGGTTACGAGCAGTACTTC.

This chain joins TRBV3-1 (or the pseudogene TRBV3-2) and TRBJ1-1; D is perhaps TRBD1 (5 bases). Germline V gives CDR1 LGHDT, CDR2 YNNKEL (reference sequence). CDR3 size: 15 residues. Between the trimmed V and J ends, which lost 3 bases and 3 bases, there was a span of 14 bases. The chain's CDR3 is CASSQAGPLDTEAFF. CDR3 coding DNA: TGTGCCAGCAGCCAGGCGGGACCCCTGGACACTGAAGCTTTCTTT.

CDR3 bases: TGTGCCAGCAGTGACTCGAAACGGCAGGGTGCCGCTGGCTACACCTTC. It yields the protein CASSDSKRQGAAGYTF. This chain joins TRBV6-4 and TRBJ1-2; tentatively, D is TRBD1 (5 bases). Trimming pared 0 bases from V and 7 bases from J, leaving 18 bases between. The CDR3 totals 16 residues. CDR1 MRHNA and CDR2 SNTAGT come from the germline V gene.

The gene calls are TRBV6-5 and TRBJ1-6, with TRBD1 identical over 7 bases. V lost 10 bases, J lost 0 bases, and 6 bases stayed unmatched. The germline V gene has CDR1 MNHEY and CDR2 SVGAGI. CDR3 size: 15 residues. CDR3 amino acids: CATLRDSSYNSPLHF. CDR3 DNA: TGTGCCACGCTCAGGGACAGCTCCTATAATTCACCCCTCCACTTT.

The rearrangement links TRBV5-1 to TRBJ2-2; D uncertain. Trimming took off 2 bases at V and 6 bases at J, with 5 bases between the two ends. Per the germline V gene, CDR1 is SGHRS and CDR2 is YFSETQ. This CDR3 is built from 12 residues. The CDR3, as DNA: TGCGCCAGCAGCTTAAACTCCGGGGAGCTGTTTTTT. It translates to CASSLNSGELFF.

CDR3 region: CASSPVIRGRLGTDTQYF. CDR3 nucleotide sequence: TGTGCCAGCAGTCCCGTTATCAGGGGGCGCCTTGGGACAGATACGCAGTATTTT. The rearrangement links TRBV27 to TRBJ2-3; TRBD1 aligns across 8 bases. CDR3 size: 18 residues. V gave up 5 bases and J gave up 3 bases; unmatched junction bases: 16. The germline V gene encodes CDR1 MNHEY and CDR2 SMNVEV (reference sequence).

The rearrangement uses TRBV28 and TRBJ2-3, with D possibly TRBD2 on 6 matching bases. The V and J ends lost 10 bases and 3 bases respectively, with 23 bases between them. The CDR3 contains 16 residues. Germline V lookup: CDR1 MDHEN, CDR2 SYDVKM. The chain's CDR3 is CATFLLREGATDTQYF. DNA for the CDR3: TGTGCCACCTTCCTGCTGCGGGAAGGGGCAACAGATACGCAGTATTTT.

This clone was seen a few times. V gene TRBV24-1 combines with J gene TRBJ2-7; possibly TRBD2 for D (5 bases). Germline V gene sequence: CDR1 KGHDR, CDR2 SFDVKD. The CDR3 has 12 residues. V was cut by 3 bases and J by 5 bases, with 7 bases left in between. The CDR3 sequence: CATSDGLDEQYF. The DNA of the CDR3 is TGTGCCACCAGTGATGGACTCGACGAGCAGTACTTC.

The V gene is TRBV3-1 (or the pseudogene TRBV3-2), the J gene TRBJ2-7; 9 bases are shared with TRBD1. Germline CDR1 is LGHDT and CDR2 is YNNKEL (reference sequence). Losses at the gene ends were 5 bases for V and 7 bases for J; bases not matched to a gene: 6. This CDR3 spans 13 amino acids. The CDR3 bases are TGTGCCAGCAGCTCCGGGACAGGGATGGAGCAGTACTTC. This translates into CASSSGTGMEQYF.

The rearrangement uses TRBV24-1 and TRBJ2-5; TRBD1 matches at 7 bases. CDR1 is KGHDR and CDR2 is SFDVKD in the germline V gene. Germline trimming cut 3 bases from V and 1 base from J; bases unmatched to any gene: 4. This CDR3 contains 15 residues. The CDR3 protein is CATSDRTGLQETQYF. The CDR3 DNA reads TGTGCCACCAGTGATCGGACAGGTCTCCAAGAGACCCAGTACTTC.

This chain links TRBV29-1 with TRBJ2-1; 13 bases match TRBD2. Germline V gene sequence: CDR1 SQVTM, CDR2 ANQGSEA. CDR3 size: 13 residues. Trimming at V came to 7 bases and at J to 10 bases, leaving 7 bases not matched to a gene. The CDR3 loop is CSEGLAGAGEQFF. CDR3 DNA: TGCAGCGAAGGACTAGCGGGGGCCGGGGAGCAGTTCTTC.

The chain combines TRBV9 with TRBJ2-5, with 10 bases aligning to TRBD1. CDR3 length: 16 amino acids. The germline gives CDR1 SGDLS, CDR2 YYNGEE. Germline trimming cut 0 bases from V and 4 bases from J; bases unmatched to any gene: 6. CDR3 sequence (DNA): TGTGCCAGCAGCGTAGGACAGGGGGCGCCTTCAGAGACCCAGTACTTC. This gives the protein CASSVGQGAPSETQYF.

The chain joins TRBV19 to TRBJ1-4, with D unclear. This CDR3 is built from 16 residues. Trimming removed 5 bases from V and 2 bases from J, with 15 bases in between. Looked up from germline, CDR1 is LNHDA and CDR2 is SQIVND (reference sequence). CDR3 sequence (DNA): TGTGCCAGTAGTCACCCAGCGGGGTTTACTAATGAAAAACTGTTTTTT. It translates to CASSHPAGFTNEKLFF.